A single sample is the source of the 30 T cell receptor beta chains below, sequenced in a study of CD8+ T cells in alopecia areata. The authors extracted RNA and reverse transcribed it into cDNA as the sequencing template. Measured with immunoSEQ multiplex PCR; TCRdb has only the in-frame clones, and not every one. The sample carries under 70,000 clones, roughly 61% recorded once. The sequencing used CD8+ T cells sorted from blood, collected at week 0. All receptors derive from a human donor with alopecia areata.

The chain couples TRBV7-9 to TRBJ2-1, with D perhaps TRBD2 (6 bases). From germline, CDR1 is SEHNR and CDR2 FQNEAQ (reference sequence). The CDR3 is 13 residues long. Deletions cut 6 bases from V and 8 bases from J, with 14 bases between. As DNA, the CDR3 is TGTGCCAGCAGTCCCGGGAGTAGCGATGAGCAGTTCTTC. It yields the protein CASSPGSSDEQFF.

Here the CDR3 DNA reads TGCGCCAGCAGCCAACTCCCGGGATCCATCTATGGCTACACCTTC. This codes for CASSQLPGSIYGYTF. V gene TRBV4-1 combines with J gene TRBJ1-2; unclear D gene. The V end lost 2 bases, the J end lost 4 bases, and 14 bases lay between the germline ends. Germline V gene lookup returns CDR1 MGHRA and CDR2 YSYEKL. This CDR3 region has 15 residues.

The V gene is TRBV2, the J gene TRBJ2-2; 12 nucleotides line up with TRBD2. This CDR3 has 17 residues. J gave up 3 bases and V 6 bases, and 8 bases lay outside the gene matches. Germline V CDR1 and CDR2: SNHLY, FYNNEI. In DNA form, the CDR3 reads TGTGCCAGCAGGCCGACTAGCGGGAGTCTCCACACCGGGGAGCTGTTTTTT. Translated, it gives CASRPTSGSLHTGELFF. Complete variable domain (other parts from reference TRBV2 and TRBJ2-2): EPEVTQTPSHQVTQMGQEVILRCVPISNHLYFYWYRQILGQKVEFLVSFYNNEISEKSEIFDDQFSVERPDGSNFTLKIRSTKLEDSAMYFCASRPTSGSLHTGELFFGEGSRLTVL.

The V call is TRBV9, the J call TRBJ1-4; D gene ambiguous. Trimming stripped 4 bases from V and 0 bases from J, with 10 bases between. The CDR3 runs to 15 residues. The germline V gene encodes CDR1 SGDLS and CDR2 YYNGEE. CDR3 in amino acids: CASSPRGATNEKLFF. CDR3 coding DNA: TGTGCCAGCAGCCCGCGGGGTGCAACTAATGAAAAACTGTTTTTT.

For the CDR3, the DNA is TGTGCCAGCAGCACTGGGGACTATGGCTACACCTTC. It is translated as CASSTGDYGYTF. V is TRBV7-9 and J is TRBJ1-2; D uncertain. This CDR3 has 12 amino acids. Trimming removed 5 bases at V and 3 bases at J, with 7 bases between. CDR1 is SEHNR, CDR2 FQNEAQ, per germline (reference sequence).

This chain links TRBV5-5 with TRBJ2-1; maybe TRBD2 (5 bases). This CDR3 contains 12 residues. CDR1 SGHKS and CDR2 YYEKEE come from the germline V gene (reference sequence). The V end was cut by 1 base, the J end by 15 bases, with 14 bases between. CDR3 protein: CASSLTPREGFF. CDR3 coding DNA: TGTGCCAGCAGCTTGACACCCCGGGAAGGGTTCTTC.

The chain uses TRBV30 and TRBJ2-2; 10 bases agree with TRBD2. V shed 3 bases and J 5 bases; nucleotides not matched to a gene: 6. Per the germline V gene, CDR1 is GTSNPN and CDR2 is SVGIG (reference sequence). CDR3 length: 15 residues. The CDR3 DNA reads as TGTGCCTGGAGCGATAGCGGGAGGCAAACCGGGGAGCTGTTTTTT. Its translation: CAWSDSGRQTGELFF.

This chain connects TRBV5-8 to TRBJ2-1, with D unclear. The V gene's germline CDR1 is SGHTS and CDR2 YDEGEE. V lost 0 bases to trimming and J lost 8 bases, with 6 bases between them. The CDR3 length is 12 residues. The CDR3 region has the DNA TGTGCCAGCAGCTTGGTCTGGGATGAGCAGTTCTTC. Translating gives CASSLVWDEQFF.

The chain couples TRBV27 to TRBJ1-1, with D unclear. Trimming took off 5 bases at V and 1 base at J, with 20 bases between the two ends. The CDR3 has 17 residues. Germline CDR1 MNHEY, CDR2 SMNVEV (reference sequence). CDR3 in amino acids: CASSPALNYVGNTEAFF. CDR3 nucleotide sequence: TGTGCCAGCAGTCCCGCACTGAATTATGTAGGGAACACTGAAGCTTTCTTT.

The CDR3 is CASSLDPGNTGELFF. Written as DNA, the CDR3 is TGTGCCAGCAGCTTGGACCCCGGAAACACCGGGGAGCTGTTTTTT. The chain is built from TRBV5-6 and TRBJ2-2; D uncertain. Trimming took off 0 bases at V and 2 bases at J, with 8 bases between the two ends. Germline V gene sequence: CDR1 SGHDT, CDR2 YYEEEE. The CDR3 extends over 15 amino acids. The variable domain in full, with the rest retrieved from reference TRBV5-6 and TRBJ2-2, is DAGVTQSPTHLIKTRGQQVTLRCSPKSGHDTVSWYQQALGQGPQFIFQYYEEEERQRGNFPDRFSGHQFPNYSSELNVNALLLGDSALYLCASSLDPGNTGELFFGEGSRLTVL.

This clone was seen once. V usage is TRBV7-9 and J usage is TRBJ2-1; 8 nucleotides agree with TRBD2. V lost 2 bases, J lost 7 bases, and 7 bases stayed unmatched. The CDR3 is 15 amino acids. Germline CDR1 reads SEHNR; CDR2 reads FQNEAQ (reference sequence). The CDR3 is CASSLSLAGRNEQFF. The CDR3 DNA sequence: TGTGCCAGCAGCTTATCGTTAGCGGGGCGGAATGAGCAGTTCTTC. The whole variable domain, remainder taken from reference TRBV7-9 and TRBJ2-1, is DTGVSQNPRHKITKRGQNVTFRCDPISEHNRLYWYRQTLGQGPEFLTYFQNEAQLEKSRLLSDRFSAERPKGSFSTLEIQRTEQGDSAMYLCASSLSLAGRNEQFFGPGTRLTVL.

This rearrangement joins TRBV9 to TRBJ2-2; D remains ambiguous. Germline CDR1 reads SGDLS; CDR2 reads YYNGEE. The CDR3 is 13 residues long. V lost 4 bases and J 0 bases, leaving 4 bases between the germline ends. The CDR3 coding sequence is TGTGCCAGCAGCCCCCCGAACACCGGGGAGCTGTTTTTT. It is translated as CASSPPNTGELFF.

This chain uses TRBV27 with TRBJ1-5, with TRBD1 matching 9 bases. CDR1 is MNHEY, CDR2 SMNVEV, per germline (reference sequence). The CDR3 length is 16 residues. V shed 0 bases, J shed 4 bases, and the junction held 4 bases outside the gene matches. CDR3 sequence reads: CASSLSGQGINQPQHF. CDR3 DNA sequence: TGTGCCAGCAGTTTATCGGGACAGGGAATTAATCAGCCCCAGCATTTT.

The rearrangement uses TRBV27 and TRBJ1-5; D may be TRBD1 (6 bases). The V and J ends lost 7 bases and 5 bases respectively, with 18 bases between them. The CDR3 spans 15 residues. The germline V gene encodes CDR1 MNHEY and CDR2 SMNVEV (reference sequence). The CDR3 sequence: CASKGTQGYDQPQHF. The DNA of the CDR3 is TGTGCCAGCAAAGGAACACAGGGTTACGATCAGCCCCAGCATTTT.

This chain uses TRBV5-1 with TRBJ2-7; 7 nucleotides line up with TRBD2. The CDR3 is made up of 15 amino acids. The germline V gene encodes CDR1 SGHRS and CDR2 YFSETQ. Germline trimming cut 5 bases from V and 3 bases from J; bases unmatched to any gene: 11. The CDR3 loop reads CASSTPGLLNYEQYF. CDR3 nucleotides: TGCGCCAGCAGTACCCCGGGACTATTGAACTACGAGCAGTACTTC.

This chain uses TRBV5-1 with TRBJ2-7; D ambiguous. The V gene lost 1 base and the J gene lost 2 bases, with 4 bases spanning the gap. The CDR3 is 12 residues long. Germline V gene lookup returns CDR1 SGHRS and CDR2 YFSETQ. Here the CDR3 DNA reads TGCGCCAGCAGCTTGTCGGCCTACGAGCAGTACTTC. It encodes CASSLSAYEQYF.

This clone was seen at least ten times. The rearrangement links TRBV7-2 to TRBJ2-3, with D unclear. The germline V gene encodes CDR1 SGHTA and CDR2 FQGNSA. With 5 bases removed from V and 2 bases from J, the gap between germline ends came to 5 bases. CDR3 length: 12 amino acids. CDR3 sequence (DNA): TGTGCCAGCAGCCCAAACACAGATACGCAGTATTTT. Translated: CASSPNTDTQYF.

In DNA, the CDR3 is TGCGCCAGCAGCCAAGATCGGGGGGGGAGCTACGAGCAGTACTTC. Translated, it gives CASSQDRGGSYEQYF. The J gene is TRBJ2-7, the V gene TRBV4-3; 8 nucleotides line up with TRBD2. The ends lost 0 bases at V and 3 bases at J; junction bases unmatched: 4. Germline V gene sequence: CDR1 LGHNA, CDR2 YSLEER. The CDR3 is 15 amino acids.

The V gene is TRBV13, the J gene TRBJ2-7, with TRBD1 matching over 10 bases. Trimming removed 5 bases from V and 5 bases from J; junction bases left unmatched: 6. The CDR3 sequence is 14 residues long. The germline V gene has CDR1 PRHDT and CDR2 FYEKMQ (reference sequence). The CDR3 nucleotides read TGTGCCAGCAGCCTCCGGGACAGGGGCAACGAGCAGTACTTC. Translated: CASSLRDRGNEQYF.

This clone was seen a few times. The CDR3 sequence: CASSTLPGELFF. The CDR3 DNA reads as TGTGCCAGCAGTACCTTGCCCGGGGAGCTGTTTTTT. The rearrangement links TRBV27 to TRBJ2-2; unclear D gene. CDR1 MNHEY and CDR2 SMNVEV come from the germline V gene (reference sequence). There are 12 residues in the CDR3. V lost 5 bases and J 6 bases, leaving 7 bases between the germline ends.

This clone came up a few times. The V and J genes are TRBV30 and TRBJ2-7; TRBD1 aligns across 7 bases. Germline values: CDR1 GTSNPN, CDR2 SVGIG (reference sequence). This CDR3 contains 12 residues. The CDR3 nucleotides are TGTGCTTACGGGACAGTGACCTACGAGCAGTACTTC. It translates to CAYGTVTYEQYF.

The CDR3 spells CASSPRGGQGAKNIQYF. CDR3 DNA: TGCGCCAGCAGCCCCCGTGGCGGACAGGGGGCCAAAAACATTCAGTACTTC. V gene TRBV5-1 combines with J gene TRBJ2-4, with 9 bases matching TRBD1. V trimming: 4 bases; J trimming: 1 base; junction bases outside the gene matches: 9. Germline CDR1 is SGHRS and CDR2 is YFSETQ. The CDR3 loop spans 17 amino acids.

This clone was counted between two and nine times. The V gene is TRBV13, the J gene TRBJ2-7, with unresolved D. V lost 4 bases, J lost 2 bases, and 6 bases lay in between. Germline CDR1 reads PRHDT; CDR2 reads FYEKMQ (reference sequence). CDR3 length: 12 amino acids. The CDR3: CASSSATYEQYF. As DNA, the CDR3 is TGTGCCAGCAGCTCGGCAACCTACGAGCAGTACTTC.

This chain connects TRBV5-4 to TRBJ2-5; no clear D. Germline V gene data show CDR1 as SGHNT and CDR2 as YYREEE (reference sequence). The CDR3 is made up of 13 amino acids. V lost 0 bases, J lost 2 bases, and 5 bases lay in between. The CDR3 protein is CASSLAVQETQYF. The CDR3, as DNA: TGTGCCAGCAGCTTGGCGGTACAAGAGACCCAGTACTTC.

The chain combines TRBV5-1 with TRBJ1-2; 9 bases line up with TRBD1. Germline V gene data show CDR1 as SGHRS and CDR2 as YFSETQ. The V gene end was trimmed by 4 bases and the J gene end by 6 bases; junction bases not matched to a gene: 10. This CDR3 region has 15 residues. The CDR3 nucleotides read TGCGCCAGCAGCACCGGGACAGGGTTAGGGGATGGCTACACCTTC. Translation: CASSTGTGLGDGYTF.

The chain has TRBV2 and TRBJ2-5, with 10 bases that match TRBD2. Germline CDR1 is SNHLY and CDR2 is FYNNEI. The junction had 7 bases not matched to a gene; V was cut back by 7 bases and J by 2 bases. The CDR3 spans 15 residues. The CDR3 is CASTWTSGTQETQYF. The CDR3 coding sequence is TGTGCCAGCACCTGGACTAGCGGAACTCAAGAGACCCAGTACTTC.

V gene TRBV30 combines with J gene TRBJ2-7; 10 bases fit TRBD2. The germline V gene encodes CDR1 GTSNPN and CDR2 SVGIG (reference sequence). The CDR3 covers 14 residues. The junction had 9 bases not matched to a gene; V was cut back by 4 bases and J by 6 bases. As DNA, the CDR3 is TGTGCCTGGACCGTTGTAGCGGGGGGAGGCGAGCAGTACTTC. Its protein product is CAWTVVAGGGEQYF.

The CDR3 DNA sequence: TGTGCCAGCAGTTTAGCGGTACCCGGGGCCCAGTACTTC. Translated: CASSLAVPGAQYF. The chain uses TRBV27 and TRBJ2-5, with D perhaps matching TRBD2 (5 bases). Per germline, CDR1 MNHEY and CDR2 SMNVEV (reference sequence). V shed 2 bases and J shed 9 bases, with 13 bases lying between them. The CDR3 is made up of 13 amino acids.

The rearrangement links TRBV6-5 to TRBJ2-2; unclear D gene. In germline, CDR1 is MNHEY, CDR2 SVGAGI. V was shortened by 2 bases and J by 0 bases, with 7 bases between the two germline ends. The CDR3 consists of 15 residues. CDR3 amino acids: CASSYGAANTGELFF. The CDR3 nucleotides read TGTGCCAGCAGTTACGGCGCAGCGAACACCGGGGAGCTGTTTTTT.

This chain joins TRBV27 and TRBJ2-7; 9 positions match TRBD1. The CDR3 loop spans 13 amino acids. Germline CDR1 reads MNHEY; CDR2 reads SMNVEV (reference sequence). The V segment lost 10 bases and the J segment 3 bases; nucleotides outside the gene matches: 7. The CDR3 spells CATTGQGNYEQYF. The CDR3 DNA follows: TGTGCCACCACAGGACAGGGGAACTACGAGCAGTACTTC.